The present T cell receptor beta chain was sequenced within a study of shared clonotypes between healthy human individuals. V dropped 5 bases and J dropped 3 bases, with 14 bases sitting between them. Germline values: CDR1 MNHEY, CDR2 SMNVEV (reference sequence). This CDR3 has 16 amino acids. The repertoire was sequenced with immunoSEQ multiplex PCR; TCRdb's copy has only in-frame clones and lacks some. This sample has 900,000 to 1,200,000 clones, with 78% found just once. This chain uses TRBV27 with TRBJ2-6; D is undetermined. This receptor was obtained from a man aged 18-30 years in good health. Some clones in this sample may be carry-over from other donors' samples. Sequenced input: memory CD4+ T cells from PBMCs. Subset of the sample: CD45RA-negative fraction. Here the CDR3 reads CASSRNGLGGANVLTF. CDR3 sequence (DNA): TGTGCCAGCAGTCGTAACGGCCTGGGTGGGGCCAACGTCCTGACTTTC. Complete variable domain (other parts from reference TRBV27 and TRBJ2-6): EAQVTQNPRYLITVTGKKLTVTCSQNMNHEYMSWYRQDPGLGLRQIYYSMNVEVTDKGDVPEGYKVSRKEKRNFPLILESPSPNQTSLYFCASSRNGLGGANVLTFGAGSRLTVL.